This T cell receptor beta chain was recovered during a study of blood T cell repertoires in COVID-19. The germline CDR1 and CDR2 sequences are SGDLS and YYNGEE. The germline V and J ends were trimmed by 3 bases and 9 bases, with 16 bases remaining between them. This CDR3 region has 14 residues. Sequencing used immunoSEQ multiplex PCR; TCRdb keeps in-frame clones, though not all of them. The sample includes about 200,000 clones, approximately 91% seen only once; the top ten take about 1.6%. The rearrangement links TRBV9 to TRBJ2-1; D possibly corresponds to TRBD2 (5 bases). The sequence came from a man younger than 35 with active or convalescent COVID-19. Material for sequencing was peripheral blood. The CDR3 sequence is CASSAPGKPGEQFF. The CDR3, as DNA: TGTGCCAGCAGCGCCCCCGGGAAGCCAGGTGAGCAGTTCTTC.